Listed here is a single T cell receptor beta chain. This clone appeared once. Its antigen target is currently unknown. Base quality data are lacking; no much larger clone is found one base away. From the germline V gene (reference sequence), CDR1 is LNHDA and CDR2 is SQIVND. After removal of 4 bases from V and 6 bases from J, the junction retains 6 bases not matched to a gene. The CDR3 measures 14 amino acids from cysteine to phenylalanine. Kept here is only the CDR3 DNA, which spans 42 bases and is read in frame from base 1. The source of the sample is a study of blood T cell repertoires in COVID-19 (dated by TCRdb to about 2020). As for the study more broadly: Samples from collaborators originated in the United States, Italy and Spain and spanned both the acute and convalescent phases of COVID-19. The material from the prospective study consisted of cDNA or gDNA derived from T cells, B-cell-depleted T cells, or PBMCs. Deeply sampled blood TCRbeta repertoires from subjects exposed to, actively infected with, or recovered from COVID-19 were included in the dataset. The repertoires were released in a freely available public database intended as a resource for research on the immune response to SARS-CoV-2. Samples were obtained from the ongoing ImmuneRACE study (first 160 participants) and from about 1,300 subjects provided by 6 global collaborators. Nearly every sample came with metadata listing a de-identified subject ID, COVID-19 status, age in years and sex. Where HLA class I and class II types were available, the types were taken from metadata supplied by the sample provider, not from assay-based typing. What the authors observed across the whole study: The quantity of clinical and demographic metadata differed by source and by participant and was supplied without curation.

Participants in the prospective study were enrolled through a virtual design, were aged about 18 to 89 years, and lived in 20 to 30 United States geographic areas. In the prospective study, participants were assigned to cohorts based on the clinical history participants reported in a screening survey and a study questionnaire. Recovered participants in ImmuneRACE Cohort 3 were defined as having two consecutive negative NP/OP PCR tests, clearance from a healthcare professional, or resolution of symptoms. Mobile phlebotomists in the prospective study collected whole blood, serum and a nasopharyngeal or oropharyngeal swab from every participant. Participants in the prospective study had the option to provide additional blood draws and questionnaires over a roughly 2-month period. Before DNA extraction, prospective study blood samples were shipped either frozen or at room temperature. The immunoSEQ Assay, a bias-controlled multiplex PCR, was used to amplify TCRbeta CDR3 regions from genomic DNA. Turning to the authors' computational methods: The number of nucleated cells in each sample was estimated from the amplification of reference gene primers within the assay. To quantify the absolute abundance of each unique TCRbeta CDR3 rearrangement, sequence reads were collapsed and filtered. For each sample, productive Simpson clonality was calculated as the square root of Simpson's diversity index across productive rearrangements. Here the immuneACCESS table is served through TCRdb, limited to in-frame sequences with V and J called. Missing clones are a known gap in these copies; in checked studies unresolved V genes cover under half, and the rest lacks a known reason. The V and J calls and clone size are taken from that table; D and trimming were inferred from the DNA. For this sample the table gives 200,000 or so clones, of which 70% to 90% were detected only once. Approximately 11% of the sample is taken by the ten largest.

The chain uses TRBV19 and TRBJ2-7; TRBD1 aligns with 10 central bases. The sequenced material came from PBMCs or T cells enriched from blood (not recorded which). The TCR comes from a man aged 25 to 40 who had recovered from COVID-19. CDR3 sequence: CASSTGTGVAEQYF. In nucleotides, the sequence is TGTGCCAGTAGTACCGGGACAGGGGTGGCCGAGCAGTACTTC.